Sequencing of this TCR beta chain was carried out in a study of cytomegalovirus exposure and HLA in healthy donors. General observations from the study: It was reported that TCR beta sequences correctly inferred the HLA-A and HLA-B alleles for most subjects. Equally common other TCR beta chains were less clonally expanded than HLA-associated ones, a later analysis found. In vitro checks showed that three CMV-associated chains really do target CMV antigens. The sole available immune exposure information was CMV serostatus.

As regards this clone: Its cognate antigen is unknown.

The PCR had 60 Vbeta and 13 Jbeta primers. This table comes from immunoSEQ multiplex PCR, and its TCRdb copy is limited to in-frame clones, with some not included. The data hold fewer than 150,000 clones, with 78% observed a single time. This CDR3 is 17 amino acids long. The trim removed 0 bases at V and 6 bases at J, leaving 11 bases unmatched. From germline, CDR1 is SGHRS and CDR2 YFSETQ. Sequencing used PBMCs. V and J are TRBV5-1 and TRBJ2-1; 8 bases align to TRBD2. The receptor was derived from a woman aged 40 to 55 in good health and CMV-seropositive. CDR3: CASSLAPAGAASNEQFF. CDR3 in DNA: TGCGCCAGCAGCTTGGCCCCAGCGGGAGCCGCCTCCAATGAGCAGTTCTTC.